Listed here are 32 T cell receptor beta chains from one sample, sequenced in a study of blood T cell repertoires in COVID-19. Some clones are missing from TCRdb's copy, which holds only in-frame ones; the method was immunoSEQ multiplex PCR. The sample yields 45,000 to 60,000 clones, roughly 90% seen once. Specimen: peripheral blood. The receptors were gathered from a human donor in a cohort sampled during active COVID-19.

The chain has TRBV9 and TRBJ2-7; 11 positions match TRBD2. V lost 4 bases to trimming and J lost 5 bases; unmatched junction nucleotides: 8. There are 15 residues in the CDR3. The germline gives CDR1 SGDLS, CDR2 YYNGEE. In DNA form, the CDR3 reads TGTGCCAGCAGCTTGACTAGCGGGAACCGAGACGAGCAGTACTTC. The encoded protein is CASSLTSGNRDEQYF. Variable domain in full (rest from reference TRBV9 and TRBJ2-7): DSGVTQTPKHLITATGQRVTLRCSPRSGDLSVYWYQQSLDQGLQFLIQYYNGEERAKGNILERFSAQQFPDLHSELNLSSLELGDSALYFCASSLTSGNRDEQYFGPGTRLTVT.

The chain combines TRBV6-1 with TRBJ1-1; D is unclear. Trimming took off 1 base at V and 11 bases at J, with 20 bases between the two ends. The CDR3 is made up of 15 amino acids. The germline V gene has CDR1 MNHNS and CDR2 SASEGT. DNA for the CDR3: TGTGCCAGCAGTGAAGAAATCGGGAGTAGACCCCCGGCTTTCTTT. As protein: CASSEEIGSRPPAFF.

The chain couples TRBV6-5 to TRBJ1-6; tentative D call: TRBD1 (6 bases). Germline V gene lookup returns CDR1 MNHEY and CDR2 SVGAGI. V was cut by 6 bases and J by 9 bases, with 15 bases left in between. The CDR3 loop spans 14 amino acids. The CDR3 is CASRNRVKVSPLHF. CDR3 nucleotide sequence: TGTGCCAGCAGGAACAGGGTCAAGGTTTCACCCCTCCACTTT.

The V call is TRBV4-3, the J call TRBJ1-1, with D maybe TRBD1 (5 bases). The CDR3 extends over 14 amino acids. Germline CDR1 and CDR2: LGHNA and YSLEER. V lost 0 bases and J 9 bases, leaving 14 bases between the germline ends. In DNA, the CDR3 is TGCGCCAGCAGCCAAGAAATGTGGGCAGGGCAAGCTTTCTTT. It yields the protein CASSQEMWAGQAFF.

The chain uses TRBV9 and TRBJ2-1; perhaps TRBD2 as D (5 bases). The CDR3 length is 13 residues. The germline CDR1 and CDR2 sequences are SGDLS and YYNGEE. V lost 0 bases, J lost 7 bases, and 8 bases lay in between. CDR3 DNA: TGTGCCAGCAGCGTAGGACGAGGGAATGAGCAGTTCTTC. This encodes CASSVGRGNEQFF. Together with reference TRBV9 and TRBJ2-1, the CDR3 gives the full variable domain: DSGVTQTPKHLITATGQRVTLRCSPRSGDLSVYWYQQSLDQGLQFLIQYYNGEERAKGNILERFSAQQFPDLHSELNLSSLELGDSALYFCASSVGRGNEQFFGPGTRLTVL.

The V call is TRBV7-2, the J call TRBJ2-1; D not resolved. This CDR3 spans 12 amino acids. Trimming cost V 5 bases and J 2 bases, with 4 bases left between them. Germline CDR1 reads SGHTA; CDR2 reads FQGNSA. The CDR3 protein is CASSLTYNEQFF. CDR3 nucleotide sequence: TGTGCCAGCAGCCTAACCTACAATGAGCAGTTCTTC.

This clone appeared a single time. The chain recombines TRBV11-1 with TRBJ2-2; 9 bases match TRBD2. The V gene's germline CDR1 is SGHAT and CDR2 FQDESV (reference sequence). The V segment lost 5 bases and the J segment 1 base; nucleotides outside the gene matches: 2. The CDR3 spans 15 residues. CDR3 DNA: TGTGCCAGCAGCCCTAGCGGGAAGAACACCGGGGAGCTGTTTTTT. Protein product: CASSPSGKNTGELFF.

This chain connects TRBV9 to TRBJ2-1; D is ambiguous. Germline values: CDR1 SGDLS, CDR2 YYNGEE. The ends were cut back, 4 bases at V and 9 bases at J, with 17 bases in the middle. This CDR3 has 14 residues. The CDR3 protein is CASSTQGSSGEQFF. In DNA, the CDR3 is TGTGCCAGCAGCACCCAAGGCTCCTCGGGTGAGCAGTTCTTC.

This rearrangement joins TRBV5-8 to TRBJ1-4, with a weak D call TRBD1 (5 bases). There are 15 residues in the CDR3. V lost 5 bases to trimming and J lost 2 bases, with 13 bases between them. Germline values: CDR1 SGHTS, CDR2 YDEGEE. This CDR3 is CASRLTGDTNEKLFF. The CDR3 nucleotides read TGTGCCAGCAGATTAACAGGCGACACTAATGAAAAACTGTTTTTT.

The CDR3 DNA sequence: TGCAGTGCTAGACAGTCCTACGAGCAGTACTTC. This translates into CSARQSYEQYF. This chain connects TRBV20-1 to TRBJ2-7; D ambiguous. Trimming took 2 bases from V and 1 from J, leaving 3 bases between them. CDR1 is DFQATT and CDR2 is SNEGSKA in the germline V gene (reference sequence). This CDR3 spans 11 amino acids.

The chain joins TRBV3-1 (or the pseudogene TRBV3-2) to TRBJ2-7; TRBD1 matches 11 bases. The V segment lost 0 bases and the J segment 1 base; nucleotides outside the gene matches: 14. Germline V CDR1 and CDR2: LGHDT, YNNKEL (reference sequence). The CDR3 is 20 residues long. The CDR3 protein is CASSQEGTGGVRAASYEQYF. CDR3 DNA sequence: TGTGCCAGCAGCCAAGAGGGGACAGGGGGAGTCCGAGCCGCATCCTACGAGCAGTACTTC.

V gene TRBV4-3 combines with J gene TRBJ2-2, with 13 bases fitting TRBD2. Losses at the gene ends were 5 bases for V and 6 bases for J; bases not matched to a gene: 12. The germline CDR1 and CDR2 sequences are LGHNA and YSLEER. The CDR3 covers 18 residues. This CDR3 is CASSFPGTSGNRAGELFF. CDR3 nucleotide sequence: TGCGCCAGCAGCTTCCCCGGGACTAGCGGGAATCGGGCCGGGGAGCTGTTTTTT.

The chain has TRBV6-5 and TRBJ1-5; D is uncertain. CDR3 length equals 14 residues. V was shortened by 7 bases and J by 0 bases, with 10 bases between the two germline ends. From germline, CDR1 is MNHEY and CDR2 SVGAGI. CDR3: CASTLTNSNQPQHF. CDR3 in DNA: TGTGCCAGCACCCTAACGAATAGCAATCAGCCCCAGCATTTT.

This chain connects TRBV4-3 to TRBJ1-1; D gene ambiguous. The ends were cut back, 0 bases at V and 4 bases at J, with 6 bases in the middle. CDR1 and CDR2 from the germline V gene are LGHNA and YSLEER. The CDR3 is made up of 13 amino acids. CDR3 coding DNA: TGCGCCAGCAGCCAAGATCTACCCACTGAAGCTTTCTTT. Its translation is CASSQDLPTEAFF.

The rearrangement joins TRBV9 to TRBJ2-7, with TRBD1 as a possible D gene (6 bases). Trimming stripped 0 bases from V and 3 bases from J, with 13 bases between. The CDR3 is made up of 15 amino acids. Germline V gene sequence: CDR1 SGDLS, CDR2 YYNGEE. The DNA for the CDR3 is TGTGCCAGCAGCGTAGCTACGACAGGTGTCTACGAGCAGTACTTC. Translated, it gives CASSVATTGVYEQYF.

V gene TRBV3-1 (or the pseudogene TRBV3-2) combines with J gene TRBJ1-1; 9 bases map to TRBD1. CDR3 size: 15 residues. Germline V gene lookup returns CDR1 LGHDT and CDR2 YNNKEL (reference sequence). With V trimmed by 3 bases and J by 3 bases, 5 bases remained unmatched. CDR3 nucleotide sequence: TGTGCCAGCAGCCAGCCGACAGGGGGTGACACTGAAGCTTTCTTT. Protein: CASSQPTGGDTEAFF.

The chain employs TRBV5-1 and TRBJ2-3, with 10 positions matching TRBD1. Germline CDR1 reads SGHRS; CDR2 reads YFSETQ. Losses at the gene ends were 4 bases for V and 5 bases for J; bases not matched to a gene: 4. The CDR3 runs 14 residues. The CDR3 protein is CASSEGQGQDTQYF. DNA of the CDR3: TGCGCCAGCAGCGAGGGACAGGGGCAAGATACGCAGTATTTT.

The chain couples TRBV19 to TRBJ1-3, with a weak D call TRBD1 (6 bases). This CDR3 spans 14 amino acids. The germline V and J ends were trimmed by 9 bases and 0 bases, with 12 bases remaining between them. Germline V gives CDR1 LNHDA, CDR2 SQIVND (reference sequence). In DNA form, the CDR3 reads TGTGCCAGCACCGGACAGATCTCTGGAAACACCATATATTTT. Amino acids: CASTGQISGNTIYF. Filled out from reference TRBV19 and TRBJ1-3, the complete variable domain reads DGGITQSPKYLFRKEGQNVTLSCEQNLNHDAMYWYRQDPGQGLRLIYYSQIVNDFQKGDIAEGYSVSREKKESFPLTVTSAQKNPTAFYLCASTGQISGNTIYFGEGSWLTVV.

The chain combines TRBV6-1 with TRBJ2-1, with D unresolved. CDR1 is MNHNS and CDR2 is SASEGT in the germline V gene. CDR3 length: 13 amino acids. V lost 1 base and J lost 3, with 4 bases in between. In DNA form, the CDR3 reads TGTGCCAGCAGTGAAGACAACTACAATGAGCAGTTCTTC. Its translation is CASSEDNYNEQFF.

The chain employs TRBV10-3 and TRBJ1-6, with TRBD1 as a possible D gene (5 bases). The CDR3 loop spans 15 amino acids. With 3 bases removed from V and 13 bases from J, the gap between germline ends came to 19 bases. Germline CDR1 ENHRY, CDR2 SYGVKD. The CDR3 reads CAISDSTEQEGPLHF. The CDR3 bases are TGTGCCATCAGTGATTCGACCGAACAGGAGGGGCCCCTCCACTTT.

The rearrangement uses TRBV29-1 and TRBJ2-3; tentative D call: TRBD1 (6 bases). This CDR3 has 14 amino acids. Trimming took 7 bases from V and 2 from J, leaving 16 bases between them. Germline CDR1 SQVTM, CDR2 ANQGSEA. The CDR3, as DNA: TGCAGCGGTATCACAGGGAATTCCACAGATACGCAGTATTTT. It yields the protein CSGITGNSTDTQYF.

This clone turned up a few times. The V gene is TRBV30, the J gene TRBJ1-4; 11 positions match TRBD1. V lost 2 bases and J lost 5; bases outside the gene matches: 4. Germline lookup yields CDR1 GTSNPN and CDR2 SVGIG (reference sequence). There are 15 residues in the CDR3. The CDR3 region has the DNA TGTGCCTGGAGTAGGAGGACAGGGGGCAATGAAAAACTGTTTTTT. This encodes CAWSRRTGGNEKLFF.

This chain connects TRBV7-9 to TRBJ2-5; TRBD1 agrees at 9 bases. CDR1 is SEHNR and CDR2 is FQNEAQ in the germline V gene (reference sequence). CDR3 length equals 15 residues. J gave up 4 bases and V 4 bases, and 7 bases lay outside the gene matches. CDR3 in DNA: TGTGCCAGCAGCTCTACAGGGGGCGACGGAGAGACCCAGTACTTC. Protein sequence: CASSSTGGDGETQYF.

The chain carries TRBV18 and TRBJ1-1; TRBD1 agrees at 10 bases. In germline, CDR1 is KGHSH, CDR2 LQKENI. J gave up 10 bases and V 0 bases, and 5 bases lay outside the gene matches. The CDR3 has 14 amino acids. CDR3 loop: CASSPPEDRGRAFF. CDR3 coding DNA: TGTGCCAGCTCACCACCGGAAGACAGGGGGCGAGCTTTCTTT. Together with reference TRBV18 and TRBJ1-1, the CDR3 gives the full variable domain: NAGVMQNPRHLVRRRGQEARLRCSPMKGHSHVYWYRQLPEEGLKFMVYLQKENIIDESGMPKERFSAEFPKEGPSILRIQQVVRGDSAAYFCASSPPEDRGRAFFGQGTRLTVV.

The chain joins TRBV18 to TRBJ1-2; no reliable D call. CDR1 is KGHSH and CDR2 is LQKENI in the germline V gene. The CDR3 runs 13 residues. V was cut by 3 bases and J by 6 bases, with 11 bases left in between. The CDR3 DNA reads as TGTGCCAGCTCACCTCCCCCCCCTAATGGCTACACCTTC. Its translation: CASSPPPPNGYTF.

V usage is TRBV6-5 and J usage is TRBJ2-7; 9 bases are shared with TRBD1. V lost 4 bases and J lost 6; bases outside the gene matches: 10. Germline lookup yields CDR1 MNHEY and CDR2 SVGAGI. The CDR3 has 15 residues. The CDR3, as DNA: TGTGCCAGCAGTTCAAGCAGACAGGGGGTCGGCGAGCAGTACTTC. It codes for CASSSSRQGVGEQYF.

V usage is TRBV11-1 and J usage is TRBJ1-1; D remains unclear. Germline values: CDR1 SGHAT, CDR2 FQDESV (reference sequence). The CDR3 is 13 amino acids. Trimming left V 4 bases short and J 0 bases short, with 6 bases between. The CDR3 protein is CASSWGVNTEAFF. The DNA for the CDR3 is TGTGCCAGCAGCTGGGGAGTGAACACTGAAGCTTTCTTT.

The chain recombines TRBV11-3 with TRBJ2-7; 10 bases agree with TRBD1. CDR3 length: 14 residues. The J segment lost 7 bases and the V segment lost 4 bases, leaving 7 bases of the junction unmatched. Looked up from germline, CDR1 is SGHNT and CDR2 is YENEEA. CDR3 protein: CASSSGTGVWEQYF. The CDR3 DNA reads TGTGCCAGCAGCTCCGGGACAGGGGTGTGGGAGCAGTACTTC.

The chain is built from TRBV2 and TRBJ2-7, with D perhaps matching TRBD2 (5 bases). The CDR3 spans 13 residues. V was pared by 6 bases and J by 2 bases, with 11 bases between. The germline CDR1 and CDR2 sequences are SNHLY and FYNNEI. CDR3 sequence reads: CASRPGNPYEQYF. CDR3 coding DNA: TGTGCCAGCAGGCCGGGAAATCCCTACGAGCAGTACTTC.

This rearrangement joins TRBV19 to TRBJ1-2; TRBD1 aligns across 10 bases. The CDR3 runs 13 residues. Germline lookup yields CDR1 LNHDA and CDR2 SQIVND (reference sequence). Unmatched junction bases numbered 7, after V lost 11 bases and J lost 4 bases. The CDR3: CACRDRGFYGYTF. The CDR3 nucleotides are TGTGCCTGCAGGGACAGGGGATTCTATGGCTACACCTTC.

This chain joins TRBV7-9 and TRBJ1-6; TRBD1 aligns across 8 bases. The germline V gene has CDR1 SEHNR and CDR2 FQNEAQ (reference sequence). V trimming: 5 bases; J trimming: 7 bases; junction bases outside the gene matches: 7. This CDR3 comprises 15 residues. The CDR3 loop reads CASSLRTGTNSPLHF. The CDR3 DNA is TGTGCCAGCAGCCTCAGGACAGGGACAAATTCACCCCTCCACTTT.

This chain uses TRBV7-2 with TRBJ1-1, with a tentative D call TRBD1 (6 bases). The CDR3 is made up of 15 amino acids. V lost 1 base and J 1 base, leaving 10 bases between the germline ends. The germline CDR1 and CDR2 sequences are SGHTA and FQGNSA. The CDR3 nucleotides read TGTGCCAGCAGCTTAGTCCAGGGGTGGAACACTGAAGCTTTCTTT. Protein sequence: CASSLVQGWNTEAFF. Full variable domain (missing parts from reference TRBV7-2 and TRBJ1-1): GAGVSQSPSNKVTEKGKDVELRCDPISGHTALYWYRQSLGQGLEFLIYFQGNSAPDKSGLPSDRFSAERTGGSVSTLTIQRTQQEDSAVYLCASSLVQGWNTEAFFGQGTRLTVV.